Listed below are T cell receptor beta chains from one sample, sequenced in a study of blood T cell repertoires in COVID-19. Clones were sequenced by immunoSEQ multiplex PCR, and TCRdb holds only the in-frame ones, with some missing. The data contain over 200,000 clones, nearly 90% of them singletons. The sample taken for sequencing was PBMCs or T cells enriched from blood (not recorded which). Receptor source: a man younger than 45 who had been exposed to COVID-19. CDR3s include the opening cysteine and the closing phenylalanine or tryptophan. The D gene is left open where the match is weak. Clone size appears in some rows only: once, few, many, or a class for an expanded clone.

J | D | size | V | DNA | CDR3
TRBJ2-7 | TRBD2 | - | TRBV18 | TGTGCCAGCTCACCTCCCAGCAACCCCGGGACTAGCCGTCGCGAGCAGTACTTC | CASSPPSNPGTSRREQYF
TRBJ2-3 | - | - | TRBV19 | TGTGCCAGTAGTATGTATCTAGGAGAACGCACAGATACGCAGTATTTT | CASSMYLGERTDTQYF
TRBJ1-5 | TRBD1 | - | TRBV7-9 | TGTGCCAGCAGCTTTACAGGGGCCTTCAATCAGCCCCAGCATTTT | CASSFTGAFNQPQHF
TRBJ2-1 | - | - | TRBV7-2 | TGTGCCAGCAGCTTAGTATTAGGAGGGCATGAGCAGTTCTTC | CASSLVLGGHEQFF
TRBJ1-5 | TRBD1 | - | TRBV11-3 | TGTGCCAGCAGCCGCGACAGGGGGCGCATGCAGCCCCAGCATTTT | CASSRDRGRMQPQHF
TRBJ1-1 | - | - | TRBV19 | TGTGCCAGTAGTATAACAGATAGCACTGAAGCTTTCTTT | CASSITDSTEAFF
TRBJ2-2 | - | - | TRBV6-5 | TGTGCCAGCAGTTTGTCACAGGGAACCGGGGAGCTGTTTTTT | CASSLSQGTGELFF
TRBJ1-4 | TRBD1 | - | TRBV7-9 | TGTGCCAGCAGCCACGGGACAGGAGGACGAAATGAAAAACTGTTTTTT | CASSHGTGGRNEKLFF
TRBJ1-1 | TRBD1 | few | TRBV10-1 | TGCGCCAGCAGTACGACAGGGGGAGGCACTGAAGCTTTCTTT | CASSTTGGGTEAFF
TRBJ1-2 | TRBD1 | - | TRBV2 | TGTGCCAGCAGTGAGAGGATGGGTAGGGGACAGGGTGACGGCTACACCTTC | CASSERMGRGQGDGYTF
TRBJ2-3 | TRBD1 | - | TRBV27 | TGTGCCAGCAGTTTAGAGTCGAGCAGGGGGCAAAGAGATACGCAGTATTTT | CASSLESSRGQRDTQYF
TRBJ2-7 | - | - | TRBV10-3 | TGTGCCATCAGTGAACAACAGGGACCCTACGAGCAGTACTTC | CAISEQQGPYEQYF
TRBJ2-3 | TRBD2 | - | TRBV19 | TGTGCCAGTAGTATTAGCGGAGCGGGGGGGCCGACAGATACGCAGTATTTT | CASSISGAGGPTDTQYF
TRBJ1-2 | TRBD1 | - | TRBV6-2/TRBV6-3 | TGTGCCAGCAGTTATTCCGGGACAGGGGACTATGGCTACACCTTC | CASSYSGTGDYGYTF